The 25 T cell receptor beta chains below all came from one sample that was sequenced in a study of CD4 T cells in relation to SARS-CoV-2 and coronaviruses. The unexposed donors gave CD4+ T cells in about 2010-2019, prior to COVID-19. Isolation of CD4+ T cells took place after about 9 days in culture. The data were produced by immunoSEQ multiplex PCR, yet TCRdb's version contains in-frame clones alone and is incomplete. The table has fewer than 25,000 clones, around 80% seen once. Their specific antigens are unknown. Sample: CD4+ T cells from PBMCs, cultured in vitro. The receptors derive from a human donor in good health.

The V call is TRBV5-6, the J call TRBJ2-1; 11 bases agree with TRBD1. This CDR3 contains 18 residues. The V gene end was trimmed by 4 bases and the J gene end by 9 bases; junction bases not matched to a gene: 18. The V gene's germline CDR1 is SGHDT and CDR2 YYEEEE. CDR3 DNA sequence: TGTGCCAGCAGCACCGGGACAGGGGGATTAGGGGTTAATCCTGAGCAGTTCTTC. Translation: CASSTGTGGLGVNPEQFF. Full variable domain (outside the CDR3, taken from reference TRBV5-6 and TRBJ2-1): DAGVTQSPTHLIKTRGQQVTLRCSPKSGHDTVSWYQQALGQGPQFIFQYYEEEERQRGNFPDRFSGHQFPNYSSELNVNALLLGDSALYLCASSTGTGGLGVNPEQFFGPGTRLTVL.

The chain carries TRBV19 and TRBJ2-2, with D possibly called TRBD1 or TRBD2 (5 bases each). V lost 6 bases and J 6 bases, leaving 14 bases between the germline ends. The CDR3 totals 14 residues. Germline-derived CDR1 and CDR2 are LNHDA and SQIVND (reference sequence). CDR3 in DNA: TGTGCCAGTAGCGGTGGTGGGGGACCCGGGGAGCTGTTTTTT. This translates into CASSGGGGPGELFF. Looking up the rest from reference TRBV19 and TRBJ2-2 gives the full variable domain: DGGITQSPKYLFRKEGQNVTLSCEQNLNHDAMYWYRQDPGQGLRLIYYSQIVNDFQKGDIAEGYSVSREKKESFPLTVTSAQKNPTAFYLCASSGGGGPGELFFGEGSRLTVL.

The sample holds one count of this clone. The V call is TRBV5-6, the J call TRBJ2-3; weak D call: TRBD2 (6 bases). CDR1 SGHDT and CDR2 YYEEEE come from the germline V gene. Between the trimmed V and J ends, which lost 4 bases and 3 bases, there was a span of 15 bases. The CDR3 has 15 residues. The CDR3 reads CASSLGRGGTDTQYF. In DNA, the CDR3 is TGTGCCAGCAGCCTGGGGCGGGGCGGGACAGATACGCAGTATTTT.

CDR3 DNA: TGTGCCAGTAGTATGACCGGGGTCAGCTACGAGCAGTACTTC. Its translation is CASSMTGVSYEQYF. V and J are TRBV19 and TRBJ2-7; maybe TRBD2 (5 bases). V was cut by 3 bases and J by 3 bases, with 12 bases left in between. The CDR3 extends over 14 amino acids. In germline, CDR1 is LNHDA, CDR2 SQIVND (reference sequence). The full variable domain, completed using reference TRBV19 and TRBJ2-7, is DGGITQSPKYLFRKEGQNVTLSCEQNLNHDAMYWYRQDPGQGLRLIYYSQIVNDFQKGDIAEGYSVSREKKESFPLTVTSAQKNPTAFYLCASSMTGVSYEQYFGPGTRLTVT.

The genes are TRBV12-2 and TRBJ2-7; the DNA was not compared with TRBD1, the D call given in the table. TRBV12-2 is designated a pseudogene. The CDR3 sequence is 14 residues long. The CDR3 nucleotides are TGTGCAAGTCGCCTAGACAGGGGGCCCTACGAGCAGTACTTC. This sequence encodes CASRLDRGPYEQYF.

The CDR3 reads CASSRQGNQETQYF. The CDR3 DNA is TGCGCCAGCAGTAGACAGGGGAACCAAGAGACCCAGTACTTC. The chain has TRBV5-1 and TRBJ2-5; 8 bases line up with TRBD1. The junction had 3 bases not matched to a gene; V was cut back by 5 bases and J by 0 bases. The CDR3 is made up of 14 amino acids. Per the germline V gene, CDR1 is SGHRS and CDR2 is YFSETQ. Using reference TRBV5-1 and TRBJ2-5 for the parts outside the CDR3, the full variable domain is KAGVTQTPRYLIKTRGQQVTLSCSPISGHRSVSWYQQTPGQGLQFLFEYFSETQRNKGNFPGRFSGRQFSNSRSEMNVSTLELGDSALYLCASSRQGNQETQYFGPGTRLLVL.

Concerning this clone itself: Other DNA sequences of this sample code for an identical CDR3. V is TRBV4-2 and J is TRBJ2-1; 8 nucleotides align to TRBD2. Germline V lookup: CDR1 LGHNA, CDR2 YNFKEQ. The CDR3 spans 16 residues. The V gene end was trimmed by 0 bases and the J gene end by 4 bases; junction bases not matched to a gene: 5. The CDR3 protein is CASSQDLAGGYNEQFF. The CDR3 DNA reads TGTGCCAGCAGCCAAGATCTGGCGGGAGGTTACAATGAGCAGTTCTTC.

This chain joins TRBV5-1 and TRBJ2-5, with TRBD1 as a possible D gene (5 bases). The CDR3 contains 14 residues. Trimming removed 3 bases at V and 14 bases at J, with 23 bases between. CDR1 is SGHRS, CDR2 YFSETQ, per germline. CDR3 loop: CASSWDGQPAFDYF. CDR3 in DNA: TGCGCCAGCAGCTGGGATGGACAACCCGCGTTTGACTACTTC.

DNA for the CDR3: TGCGCCAGCAGTGACCCTAATTCACCCCTCCACTTT. This translates into CASSDPNSPLHF. The chain employs TRBV10-1 and TRBJ1-6, with no clear D. The ends were cut back, 3 bases at V and 6 bases at J, with 3 bases in the middle. The CDR3 extends over 12 amino acids. Germline CDR1 is WNHNN and CDR2 is SYGVQD (reference sequence).

J is TRBJ1-5 and V is TRBV5-6; D remains unclear. The CDR3 is 14 amino acids. V lost 1 base to trimming and J lost 5 bases, with 10 bases between them. Germline CDR1 is SGHDT and CDR2 is YYEEEE. The CDR3 bases are TGTGCCAGCAGCTTGATAACGGGTGATCAGCCCCAGCATTTT. It specifies CASSLITGDQPQHF.

The chain carries TRBV6-2 or TRBV6-3 and TRBJ2-7, with D unresolved. Germline V gene lookup returns CDR1 MNHEY and CDR2 SVGEGT. There are 12 residues in the CDR3. Between the trimmed V and J ends, which lost 2 bases and 4 bases, there was a span of 6 bases. The CDR3 is CASSYRGYEQYF. The CDR3, as DNA: TGTGCCAGCAGTTACCGTGGGTACGAGCAGTACTTC.

The chain recombines TRBV9 with TRBJ2-7; D is undetermined. Germline CDR1 and CDR2: SGDLS and YYNGEE. This CDR3 region has 13 residues. V lost 0 bases, J lost 2 bases, and 6 bases lay in between. CDR3 nucleotides: TGTGCCAGCAGCGTAGGGGCCACCTACGAGCAGTACTTC. It codes for CASSVGATYEQYF.

The V gene is TRBV5-6, the J gene TRBJ2-3; perhaps D is TRBD1 or TRBD2 (5 bases each). Trimming cost V 2 bases and J 5 bases, with 27 bases left between them. The CDR3 runs 19 residues. Germline assignment: CDR1 SGHDT and CDR2 YYEEEE. CDR3 amino acids: CASSFPGPLEGVGGDTQYF. CDR3 coding DNA: TGTGCCAGCAGCTTCCCGGGACCCCTCGAGGGAGTAGGAGGAGATACGCAGTATTTT.

The chain links TRBV4-2 to TRBJ2-5; 10 bases are a match to TRBD2. From germline, CDR1 is LGHNA and CDR2 YNFKEQ. CDR3 size: 19 residues. Germline trimming cut 0 bases from V and 0 bases from J; bases unmatched to any gene: 10. The CDR3 region has the DNA TGTGCCAGCAGCCAAGATGGTTTAGCGGGAGGACCGTACCAAGAGACCCAGTACTTC. It is translated as CASSQDGLAGGPYQETQYF.

This clone has a single count. This chain connects TRBV3-1 (or the pseudogene TRBV3-2) to TRBJ1-3, with D tentatively TRBD1 (5 bases). CDR3 length equals 19 residues. With 0 bases removed from V and 0 bases from J, the gap between germline ends came to 18 bases. CDR1 is LGHDT and CDR2 is YNNKEL in the germline V gene (reference sequence). The CDR3 spells CASSQDGGTGEGSGNTIYF. The CDR3 DNA reads TGTGCCAGCAGCCAAGATGGGGGGACGGGTGAGGGCTCTGGAAACACCATATATTTT.

The chain carries TRBV5-1 and TRBJ2-7; D call uncertain. From germline, CDR1 is SGHRS and CDR2 YFSETQ. The CDR3 is 14 amino acids. The V and J ends lost 2 bases and 1 base respectively, with 10 bases between them. CDR3 region: CASSLRHFSYEQYF. The CDR3 DNA sequence: TGCGCCAGCAGCTTAAGACATTTTTCCTACGAGCAGTACTTC.

The J gene is TRBJ2-6, the V gene TRBV18; 7 bases are a match to TRBD1. This CDR3 has 18 residues. Per the germline V gene, CDR1 is KGHSH and CDR2 is LQKENI. The trim removed 3 bases at V and 4 bases at J, leaving 12 bases unmatched. The CDR3 bases are TGTGCCAGCTCACCTCGGACAGGCGGCGGCGCCGGGGCCAACGTCCTGACTTTC. Translation: CASSPRTGGGAGANVLTF. Using reference TRBV18 and TRBJ2-6 for the parts outside the CDR3, the full variable domain is NAGVMQNPRHLVRRRGQEARLRCSPMKGHSHVYWYRQLPEEGLKFMVYLQKENIIDESGMPKERFSAEFPKEGPSILRIQQVVRGDSAAYFCASSPRTGGGAGANVLTFGAGSRLTVL.

In DNA form, the CDR3 reads TGTGCCAGCAGGAAACAGGGGGATCACACTGAAGCTTTCTTT. Amino acid sequence: CASRKQGDHTEAFF. The gene calls are TRBV6-5 and TRBJ1-1; 8 positions agree with TRBD1. Looked up from germline, CDR1 is MNHEY and CDR2 is SVGAGI. This CDR3 comprises 14 residues. Trimming took 6 bases from V and 3 from J; bases not matched to a gene: 6.

The V call is TRBV19, the J call TRBJ2-1; 11 bases map to TRBD2. V dropped 5 bases and J dropped 5; count of bases not matched to a gene: 5. Germline CDR1 is LNHDA and CDR2 is SQIVND (reference sequence). This CDR3 has 15 residues. The CDR3 sequence is CASSGGTSGNNEQFF. CDR3 nucleotides: TGTGCCAGTAGTGGGGGGACTAGCGGTAACAATGAGCAGTTCTTC. Looking up the rest from reference TRBV19 and TRBJ2-1 gives the full variable domain: DGGITQSPKYLFRKEGQNVTLSCEQNLNHDAMYWYRQDPGQGLRLIYYSQIVNDFQKGDIAEGYSVSREKKESFPLTVTSAQKNPTAFYLCASSGGTSGNNEQFFGPGTRLTVL.

The chain employs TRBV9 and TRBJ2-3, with 9 bases identical to TRBD1. There are 16 residues in the CDR3. Trimming at V came to 1 base and at J to 4 bases, leaving 7 bases not matched to a gene. Germline loops: CDR1 SGDLS, CDR2 YYNGEE. As DNA, the CDR3 is TGTGCCAGCAGCGTATCCGGGACAGGGAGTTCAGATACGCAGTATTTT. Protein sequence: CASSVSGTGSSDTQYF.

Only one count was recorded for this clone. The chain is built from TRBV28 and TRBJ1-1; D gene ambiguous. Germline CDR1 and CDR2: MDHEN and SYDVKM. V was pared by 6 bases and J by 0 bases, with 17 bases between. This CDR3 region has 16 residues. In DNA, the CDR3 is TGTGCCAGCAGCCATGGTTTGCGGCAAATGAACACTGAAGCTTTCTTT. It yields the protein CASSHGLRQMNTEAFF.

The count of this clone is one. This chain joins TRBV13 and TRBJ1-2; 9 nucleotides agree with TRBD1. The germline gives CDR1 PRHDT, CDR2 FYEKMQ (reference sequence). CDR3 length: 15 residues. The V segment lost 5 bases and the J segment 4 bases; nucleotides outside the gene matches: 8. The DNA for the CDR3 is TGTGCCAGCAGCCTCCGGGACAGGGAGGCCTATGGCTACACCTTC. Its translation: CASSLRDREAYGYTF.

The CDR3 DNA sequence: TGTGCCAGCAGTTCCCCGGGGGGCCCGAACACCGGGGAGCTGTTTTTT. Translation: CASSSPGGPNTGELFF. The chain has TRBV28 and TRBJ2-2, with D perhaps matching TRBD2 (7 bases). The ends were cut back, 4 bases at V and 0 bases at J, with 12 bases in the middle. The CDR3 sequence is 16 residues long. Germline loops: CDR1 MDHEN, CDR2 SYDVKM.

V and J are TRBV4-1 and TRBJ1-1; 12 bases are a match to TRBD1. The length of the CDR3 is 17 residues. V lost 5 bases, J lost 4 bases, and 11 bases stayed unmatched. The germline V gene encodes CDR1 MGHRA and CDR2 YSYEKL. The CDR3 region has the DNA TGCGCCAGCAGCTCACGGGACAGGGGGCCGGCGGTCACTGAAGCTTTCTTT. It translates to CASSSRDRGPAVTEAFF.

This clone has a single count. The chain joins TRBV2 to TRBJ2-3, with 7 bases that match TRBD2. CDR3 length: 14 residues. J lost 6 bases, V lost 4 bases, and 7 bases had no gene match. Germline V lookup: CDR1 SNHLY, CDR2 FYNNEI. CDR3 protein: CASSVRTRGDTQYF. The CDR3 nucleotides read TGTGCCAGCAGTGTGAGGACTAGAGGGGATACGCAGTATTTT.